This paragraph reports one T cell receptor beta chain. At one end the junction does not follow the germline gene, possibly because of a read error. This sample is drawn from a study of T cells of healthy individuals. MiXCR was run by TCRdb on the 5' RACE reads, yielding one entry per CDR3 protein. The sample yields tens of thousands of distinct CDR3 sequences, 15% to 20% seen once. The CDR3 loop spans 12 amino acids. Germline V CDR1 and CDR2: MNHEY, SMNVEV (reference sequence). This rearrangement joins TRBV27 to TRBJ2-2; the D gene is possibly TRBD2 (5 bases). This clonotype was obtained from a human donor in good health. Here the CDR3 reads CASSMNTGELIF. The CDR3 DNA reads as TGTGCCAGCAGTATGAACACCGGGGAGCTGATTTTT.